The clone carrying this T cell receptor beta chain has a handful of counts. As yet, its antigen is unknown. A read error may account for a junction end that differs from germline. This sample stems from a study of Graves' ophthalmopathy and Graves' hyperthyroidism. Study-wide points: Most expanded clonotypes from thyroid (those above 0.001 frequency) were also found in blood.

CDR3 size: 17 residues. Germline values: CDR1 KGHDR, CDR2 SFDVKD. From RNA, the CDR3 regions of TCR beta chains were amplified and sequenced. First-round RT-PCR used HTBI primers; second-round multiplex PCR followed. TCRdb recomputed calls from the multiplex PCR reads with MiXCR, one row per CDR3 protein. The table shows approximately 410,000 distinct CDR3 sequences, with 15% occurring only once. The sequence was collected from a woman between 18 and 30 years old with stable Graves' hyperthyroidism. The chain is built from TRBV24-1 and TRBJ2-2; 8 bases match TRBD1. Sequencing used peripheral blood. In DNA, the CDR3 is TGCGCCACCAGTGATATCCGGGACAGGTCGAACACCGGGGAGCTGTGTTTT. Protein product: CATSDIRDRSNTGELCF.